The table lists the clone carrying this T cell receptor (beta chain) with a few counts. What it binds is not known. The data derive from a study of T cell repertoires in cytomegalovirus infection. The wider study: Indications came from public TCR beta signatures; they pointed to CMV infection and to a matching HLA type. Study outcomes and limitations: Carriers of CMV and the relevant HLA type were discriminated by public TCR beta frequency. HLA-C-restricted CMV clonotypes gave the most frequent clonotype in two of eight donors.

TCRdb reanalysed the reads using MiXCR and keeps one entry per CDR3 protein. The repertoire holds around 740,000 distinct CDR3 sequences, with roughly a third as singletons. The receptor's source is a human donor in good health (CMV status not recorded). Some clones in this sample may be carry-over from other donors' samples. Sequencing was carried out using PBMCs.

This CDR3 is CASSFQHLEAFF. The CDR3 DNA sequence: TGTGCCAGCAGTTTTCAACACCTCGAAGCTTTCTTT. The gene calls are TRBV12-3 or TRBV12-4 and TRBJ1-1; D is uncertain. V was cut by 3 bases and J by 8 bases, with 10 bases left in between. The CDR3 is 12 amino acids.